The 7 T cell receptor beta chains below come from one sample, sequenced in a study of T-cell reconstitution after alpha-beta-depleted transplantation in children. TCRbeta library construction was performed incorporating unique molecular identifiers. Each CDR3 protein gets one entry after TCRdb re-called the PCR reads with MiXCR. The sample holds about 980,000 distinct CDR3 sequences, about 26% seen once. The starting material was PBMCs, mostly from graft donor cells, obtained 360 days after TCRalphabeta/CD19-depleted stem cell transplant. Receptor source: a boy less than two years old who had a stem cell transplant for SCID, so the T cells may come from the graft donor.

The rearrangement joins TRBV7-6 to TRBJ2-5; D perhaps matches TRBD2 (6 bases). Deletions cut 2 bases from V and 8 bases from J, with 15 bases between. The CDR3 covers 14 residues. The germline V gene encodes CDR1 SGHVS and CDR2 FNYEAQ. CDR3 sequence (DNA): TGTGCCAGCAGCTTACAAGGGACTGAGGCCACCCAGTACTTC. Translated: CASSLQGTEATQYF.

This chain connects TRBV29-1 to TRBJ2-5; unclear D gene. The CDR3 has 14 residues. The ends were cut back, 6 bases at V and 4 bases at J, with 18 bases in the middle. Germline values: CDR1 SQVTM, CDR2 ANQGSEA. CDR3 amino acids: CSVDGSRPGETQYF. The CDR3 DNA is TGCAGCGTGGACGGAAGTAGACCGGGAGAGACCCAGTACTTC.

The CDR3 sequence is CASSLGQGESPLHF. CDR3 sequence (DNA): TGTGCCAGCAGCCTGGGACAGGGAGAATCACCCCTCCACTTT. The chain has TRBV12-3 or TRBV12-4 and TRBJ1-6; 9 bases agree with TRBD1. The ends lost 6 bases at V and 10 bases at J; junction bases unmatched: 7. There are 14 residues in the CDR3.

The chain is built from TRBV3-1 and TRBJ1-2, with 9 bases aligning to TRBD1. Germline CDR1 is LGHDT and CDR2 is YNNKEL (reference sequence). Germline trimming cut 1 base from V and 8 bases from J; bases unmatched to any gene: 8. The CDR3 runs 15 residues. CDR3 coding DNA: TGTGCCAGCAGCCAAGCGGACAGGGGAAGACTCGGCTACACCTTC. Translating it yields CASSQADRGRLGYTF.

This clonotype was seen only a few times. The V and J genes are TRBV12-3 or TRBV12-4 and TRBJ2-5; no firm D call. The V end was cut by 3 bases, the J end by 0 bases, with 8 bases between. The length of the CDR3 is 14 residues. Written as DNA, the CDR3 is TGTGCCAGCAGTTTTAATCTGTACCAAGAGACCCAGTACTTC. This sequence encodes CASSFNLYQETQYF.

The V and J genes are TRBV7-2 and TRBJ2-3; D possibly matches TRBD1 or TRBD2 (5 bases each). The length of the CDR3 is 17 residues. CDR1 is SGHTA and CDR2 is FQGNSA in the germline V gene. Trimming left V 1 base short and J 4 bases short, with 18 bases between. Written as DNA, the CDR3 is TGTGCCAGCAGCTTAGTTTCTGGGGGAGAAGGCTCAGATACGCAGTATTTT. The encoded protein is CASSLVSGGEGSDTQYF.

This rearrangement joins TRBV7-2 to TRBJ1-1; D not resolved. Trimming left V 3 bases short and J 7 bases short, with 18 bases between. The germline V gene encodes CDR1 SGHTA and CDR2 FQGNSA. The CDR3 covers 15 residues. CDR3: CASSFLGVANGEAFF. In DNA, the CDR3 is TGTGCCAGCAGCTTTCTGGGCGTCGCGAACGGTGAAGCTTTCTTT. The full variable domain, rest sourced from reference TRBV7-2 and TRBJ1-1, is GAGVSQSPSNKVTEKGKDVELRCDPISGHTALYWYRQSLGQGLEFLIYFQGNSAPDKSGLPSDRFSAERTGGSVSTLTIQRTQQEDSAVYLCASSFLGVANGEAFFGQGTRLTVV.